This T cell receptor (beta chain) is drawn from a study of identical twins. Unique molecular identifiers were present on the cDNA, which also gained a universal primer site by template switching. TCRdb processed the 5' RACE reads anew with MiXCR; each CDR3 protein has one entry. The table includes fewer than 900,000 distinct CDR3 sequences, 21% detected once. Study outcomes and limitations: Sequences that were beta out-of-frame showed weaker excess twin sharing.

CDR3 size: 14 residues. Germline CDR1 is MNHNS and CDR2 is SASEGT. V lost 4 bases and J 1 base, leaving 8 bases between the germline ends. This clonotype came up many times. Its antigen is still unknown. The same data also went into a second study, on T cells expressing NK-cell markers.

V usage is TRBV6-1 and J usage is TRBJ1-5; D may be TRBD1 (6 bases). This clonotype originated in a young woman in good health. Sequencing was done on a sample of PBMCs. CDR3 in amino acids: CASSGQGSNQPQHF. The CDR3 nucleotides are TGTGCCAGCAGTGGTCAGGGGAGCAATCAGCCCCAGCATTTT.